These 5 T cell receptor beta chains originate from one sample sequenced in a study of blood T cell repertoires in COVID-19. Assay used: immunoSEQ multiplex PCR; TCRdb lists only in-frame clones, some missing. The table records over 200,000 clones, about 90% of them present only once. The sequencing sample was made of peripheral blood. The receptors were gathered from a man in his forties with active or convalescent COVID-19.

CDR3 residues: CASSFRSMAGGYTF. The DNA of the CDR3 is TGTGCCAGCAGCTTCCGGTCCATGGCGGGTGGCTACACCTTC. V is TRBV5-4 and J is TRBJ1-2, with D hard to call. Germline CDR1 and CDR2: SGHNT and YYREEE (reference sequence). There are 14 residues in the CDR3. V lost 2 bases and J lost 7, with 15 bases in between.

The chain couples TRBV6-5 to TRBJ1-4; D gene ambiguous. Per the germline V gene, CDR1 is MNHEY and CDR2 is SVGAGI. The CDR3 has 13 amino acids. V dropped 1 base and J dropped 5 bases, with 5 bases sitting between them. CDR3 sequence: CASSYFINEKLFF. The DNA of the CDR3 is TGTGCCAGCAGTTACTTCATCAATGAAAAACTGTTTTTT.

The chain combines TRBV28 with TRBJ2-1; TRBD1 is a possible D gene (5 bases). Germline CDR1 and CDR2: MDHEN and SYDVKM. CDR3 length equals 13 residues. V lost 3 bases to trimming and J lost 10 bases, with 13 bases between them. CDR3 in amino acids: CASSLIQALEQFF. CDR3 nucleotides: TGTGCCAGCAGTTTGATACAGGCCCTGGAGCAGTTCTTC.

This clone was picked up one time. This chain joins TRBV27 and TRBJ2-7; 11 bases map to TRBD2. Per the germline V gene, CDR1 is MNHEY and CDR2 is SMNVEV (reference sequence). The CDR3 has 14 amino acids. The J segment lost 7 bases and the V segment lost 8 bases, leaving 10 bases of the junction unmatched. In DNA, the CDR3 is TGTGCCAGCCGTAGCGGGGGGGGCCCTGGAGAGCAGTACTTC. Its translation: CASRSGGGPGEQYF.

The chain employs TRBV23-1 and TRBJ2-2; no definite D call. TRBV23-1 is classed as an ORF, of uncertain function. Trimming took 9 bases from V and 4 from J, leaving 12 bases between them. The CDR3 consists of 13 residues. The DNA of the CDR3 is TGCGCCAGTAATAGCCTTTGCACCGGGGAGCTGTTTTTT. Encoded protein: CASNSLCTGELFF.